This T cell receptor beta chain originates from a study of T cell repertoires in cytomegalovirus infection. Study-level points and caveats: The ex vivo response showed dominance by HLA-C-restricted CMV-specific TCR beta clonotypes.

Of note for this clonotype: Its target is unknown. A read error may account for a junction end that differs from germline.

Germline V lookup: CDR1 DFQATT, CDR2 SNEGSKA (reference sequence). The CDR3 loop spans 14 amino acids. TCRdb reprocessed the reads with MiXCR, giving one entry per CDR3 protein. This repertoire shows 120,000 to 150,000 distinct CDR3 sequences, under 8% found once; its top ten account for 18%. Material for sequencing was PBMCs. V usage is TRBV20-1 and J usage is TRBJ2-5; TRBD2 aligns across 8 bases. The receptor was derived from a human donor in good health (CMV status not recorded). Some clones in this sample may be carry-over from other donors' samples. This CDR3 is CSARGGGLFETQYF. The CDR3 DNA reads TGCAGTGCGAGAGGCGGGGGGCTATTTGAGACCCAGTACTTC.